The TCR beta chain described here comes from a study of blood T cell repertoires in COVID-19. TCRdb's copy holds only in-frame clones and misses some; the assay was immunoSEQ multiplex PCR. The table has around 200,000 clones, approximately 80% seen once; the top ten hold around 7.4%. Germline values: CDR1 MDHEN, CDR2 SYDVKM. This CDR3 region has 14 residues. V was cut by 4 bases and J by 6 bases, with 13 bases left in between. The chain recombines TRBV28 with TRBJ1-5; a possible D gene is TRBD1 (6 bases). The source is a woman in her thirties or forties with acute COVID-19. Input material: PBMCs or T cells enriched from blood (not recorded which). As DNA, the CDR3 is TGTGCCAGCAGTTACCCCGCAGGGGTTCAGCCCCAGCATTTT. Encoded protein: CASSYPAGVQPQHF. Full variable domain (rest looked up from reference TRBV28 and TRBJ1-5): DVKVTQSSRYLVKRTGEKVFLECVQDMDHENMFWYRQDPGLGLRLIYFSYDVKMKEKGDIPEGYSVSREKKERFSLILESASTNQTSMYLCASSYPAGVQPQHFGDGTRLSIL.